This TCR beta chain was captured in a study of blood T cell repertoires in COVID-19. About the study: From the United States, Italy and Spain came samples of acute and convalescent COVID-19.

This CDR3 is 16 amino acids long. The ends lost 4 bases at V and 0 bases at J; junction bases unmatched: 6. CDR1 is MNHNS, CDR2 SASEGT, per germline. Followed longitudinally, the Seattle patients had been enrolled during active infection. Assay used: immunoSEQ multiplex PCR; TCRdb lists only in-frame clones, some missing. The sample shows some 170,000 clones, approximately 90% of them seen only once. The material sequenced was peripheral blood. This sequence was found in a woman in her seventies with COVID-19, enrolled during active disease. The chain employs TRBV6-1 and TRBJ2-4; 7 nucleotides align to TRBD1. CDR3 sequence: CASSAPGGLAKNIQYF. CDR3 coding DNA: TGTGCCAGCAGTGCCCCAGGGGGATTAGCCAAAAACATTCAGTACTTC.